Listed below are T cell receptor beta chains from one sample, sequenced in a study of T cell responses to AZD1222 COVID-19 vaccine. Sequencing used immunoSEQ multiplex PCR; TCRdb keeps in-frame clones, though not all of them. The table lists hundreds of thousands of clones, about 94% of them singletons, with around 0.5% in the top ten. This specimen consisted of peripheral blood, obtained 28 days after the second AZD1222 dose. These receptors originate from an adult who received the AZD1222 COVID-19 vaccine. Both conserved end residues are part of each CDR3. A D gene is named only where the DNA matches it firmly. Rows give clone size only sometimes, using once, few, many, or a class for an expanded clone.

>TRBJ1-1|NA|NA|TRBV19
CASTLGNTEAFF
TGTGCCAGTACCCTCGGGAACACTGAAGCTTTCTTT
>TRBJ2-1|TRBD2|NA|TRBV3-1/TRBV3-2
CASSQGVAGLYNEQFF
TGTGCCAGCAGCCAAGGGGTAGCGGGCCTCTACAATGAGCAGTTCTTC
>TRBJ1-4|NA|once|TRBV19
CASSISYPPRTTNEKLFF
TGTGCCAGTAGTATATCTTATCCCCCCAGGACAACTAATGAAAAACTGTTTTTT
>TRBJ1-5|NA|NA|TRBV6-5
CASSFGQPPNQPQHF
TGTGCCAGCAGTTTCGGACAGCCCCCCAATCAGCCCCAGCATTTT
>TRBJ1-4|TRBD1|NA|TRBV28
CASSLSGTVGEKLFF
TGTGCCAGCAGTTTGTCCGGGACAGTTGGAGAAAAACTGTTTTTT
>TRBJ2-5|NA|NA|TRBV18
CASSGGEKETQYF
TGTGCCAGCTCAGGCGGGGAAAAAGAGACCCAGTACTTC
>TRBJ1-3|NA|NA|TRBV9
CASSVREGTNSGNTIYF
TGTGCCAGCAGCGTTAGGGAGGGGACCAACTCTGGAAACACCATATATTTT
>TRBJ1-4|TRBD1|once|TRBV19
CASSDRPGQGITNEKLFF
TGTGCCAGTAGTGACAGACCGGGACAGGGGATAACTAATGAAAAACTGTTTTTT
>TRBJ1-6|NA|NA|TRBV18
CASSRSGTHNSPLHF
TGTGCCAGCTCGCGATCCGGGACACATAATTCACCCCTCCACTTT
>TRBJ2-3|NA|NA|TRBV7-9
CASSLASGTDTQYF
TGTGCCAGCAGCTTAGCTAGCGGCACAGATACGCAGTATTTT
>TRBJ2-2|NA|NA|TRBV23-1
CASKEAGTANTGELFF
TGCGCCAGCAAAGAGGCAGGGACCGCGAACACCGGGGAGCTGTTTTTT
>TRBJ2-7|NA|once|TRBV6-5
CASRPRPPGEQYF
TGTGCCAGCCGTCCTAGACCCCCGGGCGAGCAGTACTTC
>TRBJ1-5|TRBD1|NA|TRBV14
CASSRGGTGHQPQHF
TGTGCCAGCAGCCGCGGGGGGACAGGGCATCAGCCCCAGCATTTT
>TRBJ2-7|NA|NA|TRBV12-3/TRBV12-4
CASSQDYSYEQYF
TGTGCCAGCAGCCAGGATTATTCCTACGAGCAGTACTTC
>TRBJ1-3|TRBD1|NA|TRBV28
CASRPPGQISGNTIYF
TGTGCCAGCAGGCCGCCGGGACAGATCTCTGGAAACACCATATATTTT
>TRBJ2-2|TRBD2|NA|TRBV27
CASSSWTSAGPGELFF
TGTGCCAGCAGTTCATGGACTAGCGCGGGGCCCGGGGAGCTGTTTTTT
>TRBJ2-7|NA|NA|TRBV6-5
CASSRTYLREQYF
TGTGCCAGCAGCCGGACCTATCTACGAGAGCAGTACTTC
>TRBJ1-1|TRBD1|NA|TRBV5-1
CASSLGGRGPLAAEAFF
TGCGCCAGCAGCTTGGGTGGCAGGGGGCCCCTTGCCGCTGAAGCTTTCTTT